This is a list of T cell receptor beta chains from one sample in a study of beta chain features in type 1 diabetes. Clones were read by immunoSEQ multiplex PCR, and TCRdb kept only the in-frame ones, dropping some. Among over 650,000 clones listed, roughly 13% were seen once. Sequencing was performed on naive CD4+ T cells from blood. The source of these receptors is a man aged 18-30 years with type 1 diabetes. Each CDR3 is given with its conserved first and last residue. A D gene is named only where the DNA matches it firmly. Only part of the rows carry a size: once, few, many, or a class if the clone is expanded.

V gene	D gene	clone size	J gene	CDR3 protein	CDR3 DNA
TRBV29-1	NA	few	TRBJ1-1	CSVELETPGAFF	TGCAGCGTTGAACTGGAAACCCCGGGAGCTTTCTTT
TRBV7-2	NA	few	TRBJ2-1	CASSPSGLGNEQFF	TGTGCCAGCAGCCCATCGGGACTCGGCAATGAGCAGTTCTTC
TRBV6-5	NA	few	TRBJ1-5	CASRRSENQPQHF	TGTGCCAGCAGGCGTAGTGAGAATCAGCCCCAGCATTTT
TRBV6-1	NA	NA	TRBJ2-1	CASSEEGLSHNEQFF	TGTGCCAGCAGTGAAGAGGGCCTCAGCCACAATGAGCAGTTCTTC
TRBV4-1	TRBD1	NA	TRBJ2-7	CASSPRDSPLSAYEQYF	TGCGCCAGCAGCCCCCGGGACAGTCCACTGTCGGCATACGAGCAGTACTTC
TRBV29-1	TRBD1	NA	TRBJ2-7	CSVGAGGDEQYF	TGCAGCGTTGGGGCAGGGGGCGACGAGCAGTACTTC
TRBV18	NA	NA	TRBJ2-4	CASSPQALGAKNIQYF	TGTGCCAGCTCACCACAAGCGCTGGGCGCCAAAAACATTCAGTACTTC
TRBV30	NA	NA	TRBJ2-3	CAWSSSGVVADTQYF	TGTGCCTGGAGTAGTAGTGGGGTTGTCGCAGATACGCAGTATTTT
TRBV5-1	TRBD2	NA	TRBJ2-5	CASSSGSGGQETQYF	TGCGCCAGCAGTTCCGGTAGCGGGGGTCAGGAGACCCAGTACTTC
TRBV19	TRBD1	NA	TRBJ2-3	CASSPEGQGGTDTQYF	TGTGCCAGTAGTCCGGAGGGACAGGGCGGCACAGATACGCAGTATTTT
TRBV12-5	NA	NA	TRBJ2-1	CASAPGLYSYNEQFF	TGTGCTAGTGCCCCGGGACTTTATTCCTACAATGAGCAGTTCTTC
TRBV7-9	TRBD1	few	TRBJ2-6	CASQRNRGASGANVLTF	TGTGCCAGCCAACGGAACAGGGGTGCCTCTGGGGCCAACGTCCTGACTTTC
TRBV4-2	NA	few	TRBJ2-7	CASSQGGATLYEQYF	TGTGCCAGCAGCCAAGGGGGGGCCACGCTATACGAGCAGTACTTC
TRBV5-6	NA	NA	TRBJ1-5	CASSPFDFRNQPQHF	TGTGCCAGCAGCCCCTTTGACTTCCGCAATCAGCCCCAGCATTTT
TRBV29-1	TRBD2	NA	TRBJ2-5	CSVGTSGIETQYF	TGCAGCGTTGGGACTAGCGGGATAGAGACCCAGTACTTC
TRBV5-1	NA	few	TRBJ2-5	CASSVGTGQETQYF	TGCGCCAGCAGCGTAGGGACTGGACAAGAGACCCAGTACTTC
TRBV29-1	TRBD2	NA	TRBJ2-1	CSVEGGGLARYNEQFF	TGCAGCGTTGAAGGGGGAGGACTAGCGCGCTACAATGAGCAGTTCTTC
TRBV5-1	TRBD1	NA	TRBJ2-7	CASNQPGQLYEQYF	TGCGCCAGCAACCAACCGGGACAGCTGTACGAGCAGTACTTC
TRBV10-3	NA	few	TRBJ1-2	CAISEQGEIYGYTF	TGTGCCATCAGTGAACAGGGCGAGATCTATGGCTACACCTTC
TRBV18	TRBD1	NA	TRBJ2-1	CASSPNDRVATYNEQFF	TGTGCCAGCTCACCTAACGACAGGGTCGCTACCTACAATGAGCAGTTCTTC